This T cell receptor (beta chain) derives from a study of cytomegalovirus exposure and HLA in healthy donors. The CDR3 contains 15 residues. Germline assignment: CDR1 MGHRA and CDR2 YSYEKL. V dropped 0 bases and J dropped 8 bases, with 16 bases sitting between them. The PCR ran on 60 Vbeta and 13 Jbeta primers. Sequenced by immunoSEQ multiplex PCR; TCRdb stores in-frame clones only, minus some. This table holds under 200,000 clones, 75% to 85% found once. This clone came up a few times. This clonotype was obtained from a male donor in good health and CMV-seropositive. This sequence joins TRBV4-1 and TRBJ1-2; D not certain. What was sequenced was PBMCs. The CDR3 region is CASSQEWTLNKGYTF. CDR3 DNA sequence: TGCGCCAGCAGCCAAGAGTGGACTCTTAATAAGGGCTACACCTTC.